Shown below are 9 T cell receptor beta chains from a single sample sequenced in a study of blood T cell repertoires in COVID-19. Profiling relied on immunoSEQ multiplex PCR, and the TCRdb table lists in-frame clones only, not all of them. In the table there are about 220,000 clones, roughly 80% of which are singletons. The specimen was peripheral blood. These receptors were taken from a woman in her sixties or seventies who had recovered from COVID-19.

This chain uses TRBV10-2 with TRBJ1-1, with D possibly matching TRBD1 (5 bases). V was pared by 1 base and J by 4 bases, with 16 bases between. Germline V CDR1 and CDR2: WSHSY, SAAADI. This CDR3 has 16 residues. Written as DNA, the CDR3 is TGCGCCAGCAGTGAGTTAGCGGACACCCTGCGCACTGAAGCTTTCTTT. Its protein product is CASSELADTLRTEAFF.

V and J are TRBV11-1 and TRBJ1-2; 11 positions agree with TRBD1. CDR1 is SGHAT, CDR2 FQDESV, per germline (reference sequence). This CDR3 has 14 residues. V gave up 4 bases and J gave up 10 bases; unmatched junction bases: 8. Here the CDR3 reads CASSSRTGGQSYTF. CDR3 DNA: TGTGCCAGCAGCTCGAGGACAGGGGGCCAATCCTACACCTTC.

The J gene is TRBJ2-6, the V gene TRBV7-8, with 9 bases that match TRBD1. Germline V gene sequence: CDR1 SGHVS, CDR2 FQNEAQ. With V trimmed by 2 bases and J by 1 base, 12 bases remained unmatched. This CDR3 contains 20 residues. The CDR3 is CASSLPRGDRELSGANVLTF. DNA for the CDR3: TGTGCCAGCAGCTTACCTCGAGGGGACAGGGAATTATCTGGGGCCAACGTCCTGACTTTC.

This chain joins TRBV11-3 and TRBJ2-1, with a possible D match to TRBD1 (5 bases). Germline CDR1 is SGHNT and CDR2 is YENEEA. The CDR3 spans 13 residues. V was pared by 6 bases and J by 10 bases, with 16 bases between. The chain's CDR3 is CASRAGIVGEQFF. The CDR3 coding sequence is TGTGCCAGCAGAGCAGGGATAGTAGGAGAGCAGTTCTTC.

This chain joins TRBV4-3 and TRBJ1-2, with a weak D call TRBD1 (5 bases). This CDR3 contains 12 residues. Germline CDR1 reads LGHNA; CDR2 reads YSLEER. Trimming removed 3 bases at V and 4 bases at J, with 6 bases between. CDR3 coding DNA: TGCGCCAGCAGCCAGGGGCCCTATGGCTACACCTTC. It specifies CASSQGPYGYTF.

The chain links TRBV11-3 to TRBJ2-3, with 7 bases lining up with TRBD2. This CDR3 spans 16 amino acids. From germline, CDR1 is SGHNT and CDR2 YENEEA. Trimming removed 1 base from V and 0 bases from J; junction bases left unmatched: 4. CDR3 residues: CASSLGTSDSTDTQYF. The CDR3 bases are TGTGCCAGCAGCTTAGGTACTAGCGATAGCACAGATACGCAGTATTTT.

This clone was observed once. Other DNA sequences in this sample translate to the same CDR3. The genes are TRBV3-1 (or the pseudogene TRBV3-2) and TRBJ1-5, with 10 nucleotides matching TRBD1. This CDR3 region has 15 residues. The junction had 1 base not matched to a gene; V was cut back by 1 base and J by 4 bases. Germline V gene data show CDR1 as LGHDT and CDR2 as YNNKEL (reference sequence). The CDR3 here is CASSQAGQGNQPQHF. CDR3 bases: TGTGCCAGCAGCCAAGCGGGACAGGGGAATCAGCCCCAGCATTTT.

The V and J genes are TRBV28 and TRBJ1-4; no clear D. CDR3 length: 12 amino acids. Germline V gives CDR1 MDHEN, CDR2 SYDVKM. V was shortened by 7 bases and J by 4 bases, with 7 bases between the two germline ends. The DNA of the CDR3 is TGTGCCAGCACCACCTATAATGAAAAACTGTTTTTT. It codes for CASTTYNEKLFF.

This clone has a handful of counts. The J gene is TRBJ1-6, the V gene TRBV23-1; 9 nucleotides line up with TRBD1. TRBV23-1 is given ORF status, its function remaining uncertain. With V trimmed by 7 bases and J by 9 bases, 28 bases remained unmatched. The CDR3 is 21 residues long. CDR3 sequence: CASTLILVGTGKGLCGSPLHF. CDR3 bases: TGCGCCAGCACTCTAATCCTGGTGGGGACAGGGAAGGGACTATGCGGTTCACCCCTCCACTTT.